Each of the 8 T cell receptor beta chains below was sequenced from the same sample in a study of blood T cell repertoires in COVID-19. Assay used: immunoSEQ multiplex PCR; TCRdb lists only in-frame clones, some missing. The sample contains about 180,000 clones, 90% to 95% of which appear only once. The sample taken for sequencing was peripheral blood. The receptors here all came from a man over 45 with acute or convalescent COVID-19.

The chain joins TRBV3-1 (or the pseudogene TRBV3-2) to TRBJ2-3, with TRBD2 as a possible D gene (6 bases). Looked up from germline, CDR1 is LGHDT and CDR2 is YNNKEL (reference sequence). Trimming cost V 0 bases and J 6 bases, with 10 bases left between them. The CDR3 spans 14 residues. CDR3 sequence (DNA): TGTGCCAGCAGCCAAGACCCGGGAGTTGATACGCAGTATTTT. Its translation is CASSQDPGVDTQYF.

This sequence joins TRBV5-1 and TRBJ2-1; the D gene is possibly TRBD2 (6 bases). This CDR3 is built from 15 residues. CDR1 and CDR2 from the germline V gene are SGHRS and YFSETQ. V dropped 4 bases and J dropped 5 bases, with 16 bases sitting between them. CDR3 loop: CASSPTSWGDNEQFF. DNA for the CDR3: TGCGCCAGCAGCCCGACTAGTTGGGGCGACAATGAGCAGTTCTTC. The full variable domain, in which reference TRBV5-1 and TRBJ2-1 provide the parts outside the CDR3, is KAGVTQTPRYLIKTRGQQVTLSCSPISGHRSVSWYQQTPGQGLQFLFEYFSETQRNKGNFPGRFSGRQFSNSRSEMNVSTLELGDSALYLCASSPTSWGDNEQFFGPGTRLTVL.

V and J are TRBV27 and TRBJ1-2, with D possibly being TRBD1 (6 bases). Germline V CDR1 and CDR2: MNHEY, SMNVEV (reference sequence). Trimming removed 6 bases from V and 4 bases from J, with 21 bases in between. This CDR3 has 16 residues. The CDR3 is CASRDNWGGPTYGYTF. The CDR3 nucleotides are TGTGCCAGCAGAGATAATTGGGGGGGCCCAACCTATGGCTACACCTTC.

The rearrangement joins TRBV6-6 to TRBJ1-1; no firm D call. Per the germline V gene, CDR1 is MNHNY and CDR2 is SVGAGI (reference sequence). The V end was cut by 0 bases, the J end by 0 bases, with 2 bases between. This CDR3 comprises 13 residues. CDR3 sequence (DNA): TGTGCCAGCAGTTACTCTATGAACACTGAAGCTTTCTTT. This gives the protein CASSYSMNTEAFF.

V is TRBV10-3 and J is TRBJ1-2; D unresolved. CDR3 length equals 17 residues. V shed 0 bases and J shed 2 bases, with 16 bases lying between them. Germline CDR1 is ENHRY and CDR2 is SYGVKD. The CDR3 sequence: CAISESVMEPVNYGYTF. The CDR3 DNA sequence: TGTGCCATCAGTGAGTCGGTCATGGAGCCTGTAAACTATGGCTACACCTTC.

The chain carries TRBV5-4 and TRBJ1-1, with 7 nucleotides matching TRBD1. After removal of 5 bases from V and 2 bases from J, the junction contained 9 bases not matched to a gene. CDR3 length: 15 amino acids. The germline CDR1 and CDR2 sequences are SGHNT and YYREEE (reference sequence). The CDR3 here is CASRSLGTENTEAFF. DNA for the CDR3: TGTGCCAGCAGGTCCCTCGGGACAGAAAACACTGAAGCTTTCTTT.

This clone was counted a single time. This sequence joins TRBV7-3 and TRBJ2-5; D uncertain. Germline V gene lookup returns CDR1 SGHTA and CDR2 FQGTGA. V was trimmed by 4 bases and J by 0 bases, leaving 3 bases between them. CDR3 length equals 12 residues. The CDR3: CASSSDQETQYF. The CDR3 coding sequence is TGTGCCAGCAGCTCAGACCAAGAGACCCAGTACTTC.

This clone showed up just once. This chain joins TRBV3-1 (or the pseudogene TRBV3-2) and TRBJ2-3, with D maybe TRBD2 (5 bases). The V end was cut by 2 bases, the J end by 6 bases, with 12 bases between. The germline CDR1 and CDR2 sequences are LGHDT and YNNKEL (reference sequence). The CDR3 has 14 residues. CDR3 sequence (DNA): TGTGCCAGCAGCCAAAGGTCTAGCTGGGATACGCAGTATTTT. Translation gives CASSQRSSWDTQYF.